The sequence of this T cell receptor beta chain was determined in a study of blood T cell repertoires in COVID-19. Source study methods: From reference gene primer amplification, estimates of nucleated cell counts were derived. The assay was immunoSEQ multiplex PCR, and TCRdb's table has in-frame clones only and misses some. V, J and clone size are taken as reported in that table, and D and trimming were inferred from the DNA itself. The table shows some 350,000 clones, with 70% to 90% occurring only once. The CDR3 length is 14 residues. Germline V gene lookup returns CDR1 SGHVS and CDR2 FNYEAQ. Trimming stripped 5 bases from V and 2 bases from J, with 12 bases between.

The chain is built from TRBV7-6 and TRBJ2-5; tentatively, D is TRBD2 (6 bases). The receptor comes from a woman between 25 and 40 years old who had recovered from COVID-19. The material sequenced was PBMCs or T cells enriched from blood (not recorded which). The DNA for the CDR3 is TGTGCCAGCAGCCCAGTCGGGAGACAAGAGACCCAGTACTTC. It yields the protein CASSPVGRQETQYF.